A single sample gave rise to the 14 T cell receptor beta chains below, sequenced in a study of blood T cell repertoires in COVID-19. Sequencing was performed with immunoSEQ multiplex PCR; in TCRdb, only in-frame clones are kept and a portion is missing. The table records about 140,000 clones, 86% of them present only once. Sequencing used peripheral blood. These receptors were collected from a woman aged 55 to 70 with acute or convalescent COVID-19.

This chain connects TRBV9 to TRBJ2-2, with 10 bases that match TRBD2. The CDR3 runs to 17 residues. The trim removed 2 bases at V and 2 bases at J, leaving 6 bases unmatched. In germline, CDR1 is SGDLS, CDR2 YYNGEE. The CDR3 DNA reads TGTGCCAGCAGCGTGCGAGCGGGGGGGCCAAACACCGGGGAGCTGTTTTTT. Translating it yields CASSVRAGGPNTGELFF.

J is TRBJ1-5 and V is TRBV6-1; possible D gene TRBD1, 6 bases. V was clipped by 3 bases and J by 4 bases, with 19 bases between them. CDR1 is MNHNS, CDR2 SASEGT, per germline. The CDR3 is 17 amino acids. DNA of the CDR3: TGTGCCAGCAGTGACGACTGGACAGCGGGGGGGAATCAGCCCCAGCATTTT. Translation gives CASSDDWTAGGNQPQHF.

The chain has TRBV5-1 and TRBJ2-7; D gene uncertain. Per the germline V gene, CDR1 is SGHRS and CDR2 is YFSETQ. With 2 bases removed from V and 4 bases from J, the gap between germline ends came to 16 bases. This CDR3 spans 15 amino acids. DNA for the CDR3: TGCGCCAGCAGCTTTGAGCCTTACGGTTCTTACGAGCAGTACTTC. Protein product: CASSFEPYGSYEQYF.

The genes are TRBV27 and TRBJ2-2, with 10 nucleotides matching TRBD1. Germline lookup yields CDR1 MNHEY and CDR2 SMNVEV (reference sequence). The CDR3 is made up of 22 amino acids. J was trimmed by 2 bases and V by 7 bases; bases with no gene match: 25. The CDR3: CASTPDRGLGGMVRRNTGELFF. CDR3 DNA: TGTGCCAGCACCCCCGACAGGGGGCTAGGGGGGATGGTTAGGCGAAACACCGGGGAGCTGTTTTTT.

The genes are TRBV9 and TRBJ2-1; 7 nucleotides agree with TRBD2. Trimming cost V 6 bases and J 6 bases; bases outside gene matches: 6. The CDR3 loop spans 13 amino acids. CDR1 is SGDLS and CDR2 is YYNGEE in the germline V gene. CDR3: CASTGGGANEQFF. DNA for the CDR3: TGTGCCAGCACAGGCGGGGGAGCCAATGAGCAGTTCTTC.

The chain carries TRBV19 and TRBJ1-2; the D gene is possibly TRBD1 (6 bases). The V end was cut by 6 bases, the J end by 0 bases, with 20 bases between. The CDR3 is 17 amino acids. Germline V gives CDR1 LNHDA, CDR2 SQIVND (reference sequence). CDR3 region: CASRFRAGVAPNYGYTF. The CDR3 coding sequence is TGTGCCAGTAGGTTCCGGGCAGGGGTGGCCCCTAACTATGGCTACACCTTC.

The chain combines TRBV6-2 or TRBV6-3 with TRBJ2-3; 11 positions match TRBD1. J was trimmed by 5 bases and V by 0 bases; bases with no gene match: 4. The CDR3 spans 16 residues. Germline V gene lookup returns CDR1 MNHEY and CDR2 SVGEGT. CDR3 DNA: TGTGCCAGCAGTTACTCGGGGGGGACAGGGGGAGATACGCAGTATTTT. Amino acids: CASSYSGGTGGDTQYF.

V and J are TRBV3-1 (or the pseudogene TRBV3-2) and TRBJ1-1; D is ambiguous. Germline CDR1 is LGHDT and CDR2 is YNNKEL (reference sequence). Trimming took 0 bases from V and 4 from J, leaving 9 bases between them. The CDR3 spans 14 residues. CDR3 in DNA: TGTGCCAGCAGCCAAGATATGTGGAGCACTGAAGCTTTCTTT. Protein: CASSQDMWSTEAFF.

The chain carries TRBV15 and TRBJ2-1, with D possibly being TRBD1 (6 bases). Germline V gene lookup returns CDR1 LNHNV and CDR2 YYDKDF (reference sequence). V was trimmed by 2 bases and J by 2 bases, leaving 10 bases between them. This CDR3 region has 15 residues. The CDR3 nucleotides read TGTGCCACCAGCAGACTTACAGGGACCTACAATGAGCAGTTCTTC. Translated: CATSRLTGTYNEQFF.

This clone was observed a handful of times. The V call is TRBV6-4, the J call TRBJ1-1, with unresolved D. V was cut by 3 bases and J by 5 bases, with 13 bases left in between. This CDR3 has 14 residues. In germline, CDR1 is MRHNA, CDR2 SNTAGT. The CDR3 protein is CASSEGPGRTEAFF. The CDR3 DNA reads TGTGCCAGCAGTGAAGGGCCGGGAAGAACTGAAGCTTTCTTT.

This chain connects TRBV30 to TRBJ1-2; D remains ambiguous. Germline V lookup: CDR1 GTSNPN, CDR2 SVGIG (reference sequence). V lost 3 bases, J lost 4 bases, and 18 bases lay in between. There are 15 residues in the CDR3. The CDR3 nucleotides read TGTGCCTGGAGCGAATGGGGAGGGCCCAGCTATGGCTACACCTTC. Its translation is CAWSEWGGPSYGYTF.

The gene calls are TRBV6-5 and TRBJ1-4, with D possibly TRBD1 on 5 matching bases. CDR3 length: 12 amino acids. The germline V gene has CDR1 MNHEY and CDR2 SVGAGI. V lost 7 bases and J lost 4, with 7 bases in between. Here the CDR3 DNA reads TGTGCCAGCATAGGGGTTAATGAAAAACTGTTTTTT. Its translation is CASIGVNEKLFF.

This sequence joins TRBV15 and TRBJ1-2; 10 bases align to TRBD1. Per germline, CDR1 LNHNV and CDR2 YYDKDF (reference sequence). CDR3 size: 16 residues. The V segment lost 1 base and the J segment 4 bases; nucleotides outside the gene matches: 6. CDR3 in amino acids: CATSRGSGQGLYGYTF. The CDR3 bases are TGTGCCACCAGCAGAGGATCGGGACAGGGGCTCTATGGCTACACCTTC.

The chain has TRBV15 and TRBJ2-5; D gene ambiguous. Germline CDR1 and CDR2: LNHNV and YYDKDF (reference sequence). The CDR3 totals 13 residues. Trimming shortened V by 0 bases and J by 0 bases, and 2 bases separated the two germline ends. The CDR3 is CATSRDNQETQYF. The DNA for the CDR3 is TGTGCCACCAGCAGAGACAACCAAGAGACCCAGTACTTC.